Following are 2 T cell receptor beta chains from one sample sequenced in a study of OX40 agonist ivuxolimab in advanced cancers. Only in-frame clones appear in the TCRdb table, and some are missing; sequencing was by immunoSEQ multiplex PCR. The data hold 150,000 to 180,000 clones, with around 94% observed a single time. Sample: CD4+ or CD8+ T cells sorted from blood, taken in a trial of the OX40 agonist ivuxolimab. These receptors were taken from an adult with an advanced solid tumor such as melanoma, head and neck, liver or kidney cancer.

This chain uses TRBV9 with TRBJ2-7; TRBD2 matches at 8 bases. Germline CDR1 is SGDLS and CDR2 is YYNGEE. The CDR3 has 12 amino acids. V gave up 4 bases and J gave up 6 bases; unmatched junction bases: 3. The CDR3, as DNA: TGTGCCAGCAGCCGCGGGGGGTCCGAGCAGTACTTC. This sequence encodes CASSRGGSEQYF.

The DNA for the CDR3 is TGTGCCAGCAGCCCCCCCACAGGGGGCACCGGGGAGCTGTTTTTT. Its translation: CASSPPTGGTGELFF. The rearrangement joins TRBV9 to TRBJ2-2, with TRBD1 matching over 8 bases. In germline, CDR1 is SGDLS, CDR2 YYNGEE. This CDR3 is built from 15 residues. J was trimmed by 4 bases and V by 4 bases; bases with no gene match: 6.